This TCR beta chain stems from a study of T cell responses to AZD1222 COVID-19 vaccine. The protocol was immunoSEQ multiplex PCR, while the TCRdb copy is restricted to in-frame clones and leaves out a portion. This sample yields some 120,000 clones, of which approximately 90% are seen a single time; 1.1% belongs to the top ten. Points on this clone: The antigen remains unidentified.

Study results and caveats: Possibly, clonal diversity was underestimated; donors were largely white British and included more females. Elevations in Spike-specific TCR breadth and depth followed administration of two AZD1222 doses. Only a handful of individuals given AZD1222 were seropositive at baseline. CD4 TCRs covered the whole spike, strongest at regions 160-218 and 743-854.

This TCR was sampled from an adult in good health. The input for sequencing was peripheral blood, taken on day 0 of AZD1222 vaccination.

CDR3 protein: CASSSFGSMSGNTIYF. CDR3 nucleotides: TGTGCCAGCTCATCATTCGGGAGTATGTCTGGAAACACCATATATTTT. The rearrangement uses TRBV18 and TRBJ1-3, with no clear D. This CDR3 is 16 amino acids long. Germline V CDR1 and CDR2: KGHSH, LQKENI. Trimming took 5 bases from V and 1 from J, leaving 15 bases between them.